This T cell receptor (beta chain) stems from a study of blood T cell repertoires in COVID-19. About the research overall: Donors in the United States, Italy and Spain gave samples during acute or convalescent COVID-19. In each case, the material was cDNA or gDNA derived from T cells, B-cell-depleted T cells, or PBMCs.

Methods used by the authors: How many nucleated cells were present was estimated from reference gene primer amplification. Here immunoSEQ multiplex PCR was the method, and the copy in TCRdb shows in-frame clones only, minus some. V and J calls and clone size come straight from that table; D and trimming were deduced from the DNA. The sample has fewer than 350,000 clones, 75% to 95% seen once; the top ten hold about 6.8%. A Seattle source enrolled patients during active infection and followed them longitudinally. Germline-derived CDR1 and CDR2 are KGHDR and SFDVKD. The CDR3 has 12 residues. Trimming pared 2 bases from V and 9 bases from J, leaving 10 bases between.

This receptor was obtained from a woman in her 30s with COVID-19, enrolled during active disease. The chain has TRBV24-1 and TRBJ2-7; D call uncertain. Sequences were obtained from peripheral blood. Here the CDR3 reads CATSDYANVQYF. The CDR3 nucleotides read TGTGCCACCAGTGATTACGCGAATGTGCAGTACTTC.